Listed below are T cell receptor beta chains from one sample, sequenced in a study of T cells after yellow fever vaccination. One entry per CDR3 protein results from TCRdb running MiXCR on the 5' RACE reads. This table holds some 300,000 distinct CDR3 sequences, approximately 10% found once. Sequencing was performed on CD4+ T cells sorted from PBMCs, taken 5 days after the yellow fever booster vaccination. The receptors come from a man between 18 and 35 years old who received the YFV17D yellow fever vaccine. Each CDR3 is given with its conserved first and last residue. D genes are given only for firm matches. Some rows mark clone size as missing; the rest say once, few, many or name a class of expanded clone.

j_gene: TRBJ2-1
d_gene: NA
v_gene: TRBV6-1
abundance: few
CDR3nt: TGTGCCAGCAGTGCAAGAAAGGGTTCCTACAATGAGCAGTTCTTC
CDR3aa: CASSARKGSYNEQFF

j_gene: TRBJ1-5
d_gene: TRBD1
v_gene: TRBV24-1
abundance: many
CDR3nt: TGTGCCACCAGTGAATATGGGACAGGGGGCGGGCAGCCCCAGCATTTT
CDR3aa: CATSEYGTGGGQPQHF

j_gene: TRBJ1-2
d_gene: TRBD1
v_gene: TRBV4-3
abundance: NA
CDR3nt: TGCGCCAGCAGCCAAGAGAGGGGGCGCCTAAACTATGGCTACACCTTC
CDR3aa: CASSQERGRLNYGYTF

j_gene: TRBJ2-1
d_gene: TRBD2
v_gene: TRBV9
abundance: few
CDR3nt: TGTGCCAGCAGCGTAGTTCCACTAGCGGGGTATTACAATGAGCAGTTCTTC
CDR3aa: CASSVVPLAGYYNEQFF

j_gene: TRBJ1-2
d_gene: NA
v_gene: TRBV20-1
abundance: NA
CDR3nt: TGCAGTGCTAGAATCCGGACTTCCTATGGCTACACCTTC
CDR3aa: CSARIRTSYGYTF

j_gene: TRBJ1-5
d_gene: NA
v_gene: TRBV12-3/TRBV12-4
abundance: many
CDR3nt: TGTGCCAGCAGTCCCCAGGGCGCCAGCAATCAGCCCCAGCATTTT
CDR3aa: CASSPQGASNQPQHF

j_gene: TRBJ2-3
d_gene: NA
v_gene: TRBV19
abundance: NA
CDR3nt: TGTGCCAGTAGTAAACCGACTACAGATACGCAGTATTTT
CDR3aa: CASSKPTTDTQYF

j_gene: TRBJ2-6
d_gene: NA
v_gene: TRBV4-2
abundance: NA
CDR3nt: TGTGCCAGCAGCCAAGATCTTCGGGCAGGGTCTGGGGCCAACGTCCTGACTTTC
CDR3aa: CASSQDLRAGSGANVLTF

j_gene: TRBJ2-3
d_gene: NA
v_gene: TRBV4-3
abundance: many
CDR3nt: TGCGCCAGCAGCCCTGGTCCAATCCTGGGTGCAGATACGCAGTATTTT
CDR3aa: CASSPGPILGADTQYF

j_gene: TRBJ2-5
d_gene: NA
v_gene: TRBV5-1
abundance: many
CDR3nt: TGCGCCAGCAGGAGTAGCGGCAGAGAGACCCAGTACTTC
CDR3aa: CASRSSGRETQYF

j_gene: TRBJ2-2
d_gene: NA
v_gene: TRBV11-1
abundance: few
CDR3nt: TGTGCCAGCAGCTTTGGGACACAATACACCGGGGAGCTGTTTTTT
CDR3aa: CASSFGTQYTGELFF

j_gene: TRBJ2-3
d_gene: NA
v_gene: TRBV6-1
abundance: many
CDR3nt: TGTGCCAGCAGTGAATATCAAGATACGCAGTATTTT
CDR3aa: CASSEYQDTQYF

j_gene: TRBJ1-5
d_gene: NA
v_gene: TRBV20-1
abundance: NA
CDR3nt: TGCAGTGCTAAAACCGCTCCAAATCAGCCCCAGCATTTT
CDR3aa: CSAKTAPNQPQHF

j_gene: TRBJ2-6
d_gene: NA
v_gene: TRBV9
abundance: NA
CDR3nt: TGTGCCAGCAACAGCCAGCTTTCTGGGGCCAACGTCCTGACTTTC
CDR3aa: CASNSQLSGANVLTF

j_gene: TRBJ1-3
d_gene: NA
v_gene: TRBV12-3/TRBV12-4
abundance: many
CDR3nt: TGTGCCAGCACCTACAGGAATAAGATTGGAAACACCATATATTTT
CDR3aa: CASTYRNKIGNTIYF

j_gene: TRBJ2-3
d_gene: NA
v_gene: TRBV29-1
abundance: few
CDR3nt: TGCAGCGTTGTCTCTAGGTTGAGGGTTCGCACAGATACGCAGTATTTT
CDR3aa: CSVVSRLRVRTDTQYF

j_gene: TRBJ1-6
d_gene: NA
v_gene: TRBV6-5
abundance: NA
CDR3nt: TGTGCCAGCAGTTACAGCGGGGTAAGGAATTCACCCCTCCACTTT
CDR3aa: CASSYSGVRNSPLHF

j_gene: TRBJ1-2
d_gene: NA
v_gene: TRBV12-3/TRBV12-4
abundance: NA
CDR3nt: TGTGCCAGCAGTTTTAGCTCGGGAGGTGGCTACACCTTC
CDR3aa: CASSFSSGGGYTF

j_gene: TRBJ1-2
d_gene: TRBD1
v_gene: TRBV20-1
abundance: NA
CDR3nt: TGCAGTGCCCCGGACAGGGGCTATGGCTACACCTTC
CDR3aa: CSAPDRGYGYTF

j_gene: TRBJ1-4
d_gene: NA
v_gene: TRBV3-1
abundance: many
CDR3nt: TGTGCCAGCAGCCAAGGTTCCCATGAAAAACTGTTTTTT
CDR3aa: CASSQGSHEKLFF

j_gene: TRBJ1-5
d_gene: NA
v_gene: TRBV5-5
abundance: NA
CDR3nt: TGTGCCAGCAGCCGGAGGGACAATCAGCCCCAGCATTTT
CDR3aa: CASSRRDNQPQHF

j_gene: TRBJ2-3
d_gene: NA
v_gene: TRBV5-1
abundance: many
CDR3nt: TGCGCCAGCAGCTTCTCCCCGCATACCTCTAGCACAGATACGCAGTATTTT
CDR3aa: CASSFSPHTSSTDTQYF

j_gene: TRBJ2-2
d_gene: NA
v_gene: TRBV3-1
abundance: NA
CDR3nt: TGTGCCAGCAGAGTTCGCGGGGCCGGCGGGGAGCTGTTTTTT
CDR3aa: CASRVRGAGGELFF

j_gene: TRBJ2-5
d_gene: NA
v_gene: TRBV4-3
abundance: many
CDR3nt: TGCGCCAGCAGCCTTCTCCCTGGGGACACGAAAGAGACCCAGTACTTC
CDR3aa: CASSLLPGDTKETQYF

j_gene: TRBJ2-3
d_gene: NA
v_gene: TRBV19
abundance: few
CDR3nt: TGTGCCAGTAGTATAGCTAGCACAGATACGCAGTATTTT
CDR3aa: CASSIASTDTQYF

j_gene: TRBJ1-2
d_gene: TRBD1
v_gene: TRBV12-5
abundance: few
CDR3nt: TGTGCTAGTGGTTTGGTACGTGGGACAGGTGCCGGCTACACCTTC
CDR3aa: CASGLVRGTGAGYTF

j_gene: TRBJ2-3
d_gene: TRBD1
v_gene: TRBV4-3
abundance: many
CDR3nt: TGCGCCAGCAGCCGCGACAGGGGGCGCACAGATACGCAGTATTTT
CDR3aa: CASSRDRGRTDTQYF

j_gene: TRBJ2-1
d_gene: TRBD1
v_gene: TRBV12-3/TRBV12-4
abundance: few
CDR3nt: TGTGCCAGCAGGTTTGGACAGGGGTCTTACAATGAGCAGTTCTTC
CDR3aa: CASRFGQGSYNEQFF

j_gene: TRBJ2-7
d_gene: NA
v_gene: TRBV6-5
abundance: NA
CDR3nt: TGTGCCAGCAGTCCGGAGGGGGCGTGGGCAGGGGAGCAGTACTTC
CDR3aa: CASSPEGAWAGEQYF

j_gene: TRBJ2-2
d_gene: TRBD1
v_gene: TRBV29-1
abundance: NA
CDR3nt: TGCAGCGGACGGACAGGGACCAACACCGGGGAGCTGTTTTTT
CDR3aa: CSGRTGTNTGELFF

j_gene: TRBJ2-2
d_gene: NA
v_gene: TRBV5-5
abundance: NA
CDR3nt: TGTGCCAGCAGCTTTACGGTTCTTACCGGGGAGCTGTTTTTT
CDR3aa: CASSFTVLTGELFF

j_gene: TRBJ2-2
d_gene: TRBD1
v_gene: TRBV24-1
abundance: few
CDR3nt: TGTGCCACCAGTGATCCCCGGACAGGGGACACCGGGGAGCTGTTTTTT
CDR3aa: CATSDPRTGDTGELFF

j_gene: TRBJ1-3
d_gene: NA
v_gene: TRBV4-3
abundance: many
CDR3nt: TGCGCCAGCAGCCGCAATTATCGCCTTACGGCGACATCTGGAAACACCATATATTTT
CDR3aa: CASSRNYRLTATSGNTIYF

j_gene: TRBJ1-6
d_gene: NA
v_gene: TRBV7-2
abundance: NA
CDR3nt: TGTGCCAGCAGCCTAGAGGCGGTTTTATATTCACCCCTCCACTTT
CDR3aa: CASSLEAVLYSPLHF

j_gene: TRBJ2-5
d_gene: TRBD1
v_gene: TRBV12-3/TRBV12-4
abundance: many
CDR3nt: TGTGCCAGCAGCCGACAGGGGGAGTTATGGAAGACCCAGTACTTC
CDR3aa: CASSRQGELWKTQYF

j_gene: TRBJ2-3
d_gene: TRBD1
v_gene: TRBV5-1
abundance: few
CDR3nt: TGCGCCAGCAGCTTACAGGGGGCCGGGACAGATACGCAGTATTTT
CDR3aa: CASSLQGAGTDTQYF

j_gene: TRBJ2-3
d_gene: NA
v_gene: TRBV29-1
abundance: many
CDR3nt: TGCAGCGTTGGTGCATTCACAGATACGCAGTATTTT
CDR3aa: CSVGAFTDTQYF

j_gene: TRBJ2-1
d_gene: TRBD1
v_gene: TRBV4-1
abundance: NA
CDR3nt: TGCGCCAGCAGCCTACGCCTCGGGACAGGGGCCATTTACTCCTACAATGAGCAGTTCTTC
CDR3aa: CASSLRLGTGAIYSYNEQFF

j_gene: TRBJ2-1
d_gene: TRBD2
v_gene: TRBV9
abundance: many
CDR3nt: TGTGCCAGCAGCCTTAGCGGGGGTCCCTACAATGAGCAGTTCTTC
CDR3aa: CASSLSGGPYNEQFF

j_gene: TRBJ2-5
d_gene: NA
v_gene: TRBV2
abundance: NA
CDR3nt: TGTGCCGAGAGGGGCGCCGGAGAGACCCAGTACTTC
CDR3aa: CAERGAGETQYF

j_gene: TRBJ2-3
d_gene: NA
v_gene: TRBV27
abundance: many
CDR3nt: TGTGCCAGCAGTTCCCCAACAGTGGATACGCAGTATTTT
CDR3aa: CASSSPTVDTQYF

j_gene: TRBJ2-6
d_gene: NA
v_gene: TRBV5-1
abundance: few
CDR3nt: TGCGCCAGCGGCCTTGGGGCAGTCTACCTCTCTGGGGCCAACGTCCTGACTTTC
CDR3aa: CASGLGAVYLSGANVLTF

j_gene: TRBJ2-6
d_gene: NA
v_gene: TRBV20-1
abundance: NA
CDR3nt: TGCAGTGCTAGAGACCCTTTCGGAGGGGCCAACGTCCTGACTTTC
CDR3aa: CSARDPFGGANVLTF

j_gene: TRBJ2-3
d_gene: TRBD2
v_gene: TRBV18
abundance: NA
CDR3nt: TGTGCCAGCTCACCGATGACTAGCGATATAAGCACAGATACGCAGTATTTT
CDR3aa: CASSPMTSDISTDTQYF

j_gene: TRBJ2-7
d_gene: NA
v_gene: TRBV30
abundance: NA
CDR3nt: TGTGCCTGGAGCACCGATACATACGAGCAGTACTTC
CDR3aa: CAWSTDTYEQYF

j_gene: TRBJ2-6
d_gene: NA
v_gene: TRBV7-2
abundance: many
CDR3nt: TGTGCCAGCAGCTTAGGTGGGGACTGGGAAACGGCCAACGTCCTGACTTTC
CDR3aa: CASSLGGDWETANVLTF

j_gene: TRBJ2-3
d_gene: NA
v_gene: TRBV5-1
abundance: NA
CDR3nt: TGCGCCAGCAGCTTAGGGGTGGATGCGAGCACAGATACGCAGTATTTT
CDR3aa: CASSLGVDASTDTQYF

j_gene: TRBJ1-5
d_gene: NA
v_gene: TRBV5-1
abundance: many
CDR3nt: TGCGCCAGCAGCTTGGGACAGTATCAGCCCCAGCATTTT
CDR3aa: CASSLGQYQPQHF

j_gene: TRBJ1-5
d_gene: NA
v_gene: TRBV5-1
abundance: few
CDR3nt: TGCGCCAGCAGCTTGGTTGGCGGGACGGTGCAGCCTTATAGCAATCAGCCCCAGCATTTT
CDR3aa: CASSLVGGTVQPYSNQPQHF

j_gene: TRBJ2-7
d_gene: NA
v_gene: TRBV7-9
abundance: NA
CDR3nt: TGTGCCAGCAGCATTTCTGTTTACGAGCAGTACTTC
CDR3aa: CASSISVYEQYF

j_gene: TRBJ1-2
d_gene: NA
v_gene: TRBV7-2
abundance: NA
CDR3nt: TGTGCCAGCAGCTTAGGGGAGGGAAGAGGCTACACCTTC
CDR3aa: CASSLGEGRGYTF